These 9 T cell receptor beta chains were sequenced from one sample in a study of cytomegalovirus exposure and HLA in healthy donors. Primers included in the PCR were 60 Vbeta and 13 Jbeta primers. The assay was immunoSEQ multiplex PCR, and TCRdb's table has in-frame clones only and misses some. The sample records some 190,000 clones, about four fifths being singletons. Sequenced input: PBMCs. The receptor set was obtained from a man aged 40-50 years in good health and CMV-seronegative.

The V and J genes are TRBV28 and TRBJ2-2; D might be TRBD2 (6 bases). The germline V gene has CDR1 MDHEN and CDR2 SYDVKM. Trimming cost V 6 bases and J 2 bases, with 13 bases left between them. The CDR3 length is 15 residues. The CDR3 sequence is CASSPASANTGELFF. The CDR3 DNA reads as TGTGCCAGCAGCCCCGCTAGCGCCAACACCGGGGAGCTGTTTTTT.

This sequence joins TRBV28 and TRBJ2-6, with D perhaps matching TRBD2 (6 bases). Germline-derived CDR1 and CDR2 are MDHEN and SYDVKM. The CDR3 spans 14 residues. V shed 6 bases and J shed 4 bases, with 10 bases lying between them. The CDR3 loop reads CASRGRSGANVLTF. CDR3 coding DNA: TGTGCCAGCAGGGGGAGGTCCGGGGCCAACGTCCTGACTTTC.

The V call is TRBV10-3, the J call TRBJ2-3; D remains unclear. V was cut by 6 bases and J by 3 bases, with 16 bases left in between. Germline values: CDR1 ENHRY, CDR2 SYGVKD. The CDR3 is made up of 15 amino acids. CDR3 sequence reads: CAISPFGDLTDTQYF. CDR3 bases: TGTGCCATCAGCCCCTTCGGCGACTTGACAGATACGCAGTATTTT.

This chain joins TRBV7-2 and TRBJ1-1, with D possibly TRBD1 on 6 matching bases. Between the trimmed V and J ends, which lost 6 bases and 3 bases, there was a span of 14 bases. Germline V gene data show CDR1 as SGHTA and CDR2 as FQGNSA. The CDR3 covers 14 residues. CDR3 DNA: TGTGCCAGCAGACCTCGCGGGGGGCACACTGAAGCTTTCTTT. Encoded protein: CASRPRGGHTEAFF.

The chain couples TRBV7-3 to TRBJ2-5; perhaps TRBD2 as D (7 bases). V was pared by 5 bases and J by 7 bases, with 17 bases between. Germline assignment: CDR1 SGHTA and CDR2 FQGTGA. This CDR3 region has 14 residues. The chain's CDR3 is CASSTTGGAGTQYF. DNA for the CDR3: TGTGCCAGCAGCACCACGGGGGGCGCGGGGACCCAGTACTTC.

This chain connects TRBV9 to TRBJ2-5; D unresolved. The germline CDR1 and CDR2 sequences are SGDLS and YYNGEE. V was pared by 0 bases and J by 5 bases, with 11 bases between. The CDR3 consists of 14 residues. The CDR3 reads CASSVGSYTETQYF. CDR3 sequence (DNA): TGTGCCAGCAGCGTAGGGTCCTATACGGAGACCCAGTACTTC.

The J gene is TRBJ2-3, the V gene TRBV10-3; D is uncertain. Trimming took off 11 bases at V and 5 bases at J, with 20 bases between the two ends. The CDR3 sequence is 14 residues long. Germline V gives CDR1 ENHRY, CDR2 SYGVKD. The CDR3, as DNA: TGTGCCGCCAACACCCCGAGGAGCGTAGATACGCAGTATTTT. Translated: CAANTPRSVDTQYF.

The DNA of the CDR3 is TGTGCCAGCAGCTGGGCGACTAGCGGGAGAGAGACCCAGTACTTC. As protein: CASSWATSGRETQYF. J is TRBJ2-5 and V is TRBV5-4; 12 nucleotides line up with TRBD2. This CDR3 region has 15 residues. Germline CDR1 reads SGHNT; CDR2 reads YYREEE (reference sequence). The trim removed 3 bases at V and 4 bases at J, leaving 4 bases unmatched. The complete variable domain, with remaining parts taken from reference TRBV5-4 and TRBJ2-5, reads ETGVTQSPTHLIKTRGQQVTLRCSSQSGHNTVSWYQQALGQGPQFIFQYYREEENGRGNFPPRFSGLQFPNYSSELNVNALELDDSALYLCASSWATSGRETQYFGPGTRLLVL.

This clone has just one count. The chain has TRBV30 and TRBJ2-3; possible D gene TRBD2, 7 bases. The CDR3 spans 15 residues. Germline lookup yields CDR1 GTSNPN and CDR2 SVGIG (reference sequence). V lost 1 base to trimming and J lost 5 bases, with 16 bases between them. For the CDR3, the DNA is TGTGCCTGGAGTGGCGCGGGCGGGGGCCTAGATACGCAGTATTTT. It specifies CAWSGAGGGLDTQYF.